The 27 T cell receptor beta chains in this list originate from one sample, sequenced in a study of radiotherapy plus CTLA-4 blockade in lung cancer. This table comes from immunoSEQ multiplex PCR, and its TCRdb copy is limited to in-frame clones, with some not included. The sample lists roughly 48,000 clones, about 72% seen once, with more than 6.5% in the top ten. Sequences were derived from peripheral blood, sampled from a patient treated with radiotherapy plus ipilimumab. Receptors were obtained from a human donor with non-small cell lung cancer who had stable disease on radiotherapy plus ipilimumab.

This chain joins TRBV2 and TRBJ1-2; D remains unclear. The CDR3 consists of 11 residues. Per the germline V gene, CDR1 is SNHLY and CDR2 is FYNNEI. Trimming stripped 3 bases from V and 4 bases from J, with 3 bases between. The CDR3 coding sequence is TGTGCCAGCAGTGATCGCTATGGCTACACCTTC. As protein: CASSDRYGYTF.

This chain connects TRBV11-2 to TRBJ1-2, with D possibly TRBD1 on 5 matching bases. This CDR3 contains 13 residues. Germline CDR1 and CDR2: SGHAT and FQNNGV. V was pared by 3 bases and J by 4 bases, with 9 bases between. CDR3 sequence (DNA): TGTGCCAGCAGCTTGGGGGGTGTCTATGGCTACACCTTC. This translates into CASSLGGVYGYTF.

V usage is TRBV10-3 and J usage is TRBJ2-1; a weak D match, TRBD2 (6 bases). This CDR3 has 15 residues. V dropped 2 bases and J dropped 6 bases, with 14 bases sitting between them. Looked up from germline, CDR1 is ENHRY and CDR2 is SYGVKD. In DNA form, the CDR3 reads TGTGCCATCAGTGAGAGGGACGGGCGGGGCAATGAGCAGTTCTTC. Amino acids: CAISERDGRGNEQFF.

V usage is TRBV11-2 and J usage is TRBJ1-6, with a weak D call TRBD1 (6 bases). In germline, CDR1 is SGHAT, CDR2 FQNNGV. V was shortened by 2 bases and J by 11 bases, with 19 bases between the two germline ends. This CDR3 spans 16 amino acids. The CDR3, as DNA: TGTGCCAGCAGCTTAAAGCAGGGGCAAAGGCTGACACCCCTCCACTTT. This codes for CASSLKQGQRLTPLHF.

The rearrangement links TRBV29-1 to TRBJ2-5; 7 nucleotides align to TRBD1. Germline V CDR1 and CDR2: SQVTM, ANQGSEA. Germline trimming cut 4 bases from V and 4 bases from J; bases unmatched to any gene: 3. The CDR3 is 12 amino acids. CDR3 sequence: CSVGSGGETQYF. The CDR3 bases are TGCAGCGTTGGGTCAGGGGGAGAGACCCAGTACTTC.

This chain uses TRBV27 with TRBJ2-3, with D maybe TRBD1 (6 bases). The CDR3 runs to 15 residues. CDR1 is MNHEY, CDR2 SMNVEV, per germline (reference sequence). V was trimmed by 6 bases and J by 3 bases, leaving 16 bases between them. The chain's CDR3 is CASRYQGLGTDTQYF. CDR3 coding DNA: TGTGCCAGCAGGTATCAGGGGCTAGGGACAGATACGCAGTATTTT.

This chain connects TRBV2 to TRBJ2-1; D is ambiguous. This CDR3 is 12 amino acids long. CDR1 is SNHLY and CDR2 is FYNNEI in the germline V gene. V lost 3 bases and J 4 bases, leaving 4 bases between the germline ends. CDR3 sequence reads: CASSEVYNEQFF. The CDR3 nucleotides read TGTGCCAGCAGTGAGGTTTACAATGAGCAGTTCTTC.

The chain couples TRBV5-4 to TRBJ1-1, with D hard to call. The CDR3 consists of 14 residues. The V gene's germline CDR1 is SGHNT and CDR2 YYREEE (reference sequence). Trimming shortened V by 1 base and J by 1 base, and 8 bases separated the two germline ends. CDR3 sequence reads: CASSLRLGNTEAFF. The CDR3 nucleotides are TGTGCCAGCAGCTTGAGGCTTGGGAACACTGAAGCTTTCTTT.

J is TRBJ1-6 and V is TRBV7-2, with no clear D. Between the trimmed V and J ends, which lost 1 base and 8 bases, there was a span of 9 bases. Germline assignment: CDR1 SGHTA and CDR2 FQGNSA. The CDR3 runs 14 residues. CDR3: CASSLGVSYSPLHF. CDR3 DNA sequence: TGTGCCAGCAGCTTAGGGGTTTCCTATTCACCCCTCCACTTT.

The J gene is TRBJ1-1, the V gene TRBV19; the match to TRBD1 covers 8 bases. The V gene's germline CDR1 is LNHDA and CDR2 SQIVND (reference sequence). This CDR3 has 16 amino acids. V was pared by 5 bases and J by 1 base, with 9 bases of the junction left unmatched. CDR3 region: CASSLTGTGPNTEAFF. CDR3 nucleotides: TGTGCCAGTAGTCTGACCGGGACAGGTCCGAACACTGAAGCTTTCTTT.

V gene TRBV7-6 combines with J gene TRBJ1-1; 7 nucleotides line up with TRBD1. Germline lookup yields CDR1 SGHVS and CDR2 FNYEAQ. Unmatched junction bases numbered 4, after V lost 5 bases and J lost 1 base. There are 14 residues in the CDR3. The CDR3 DNA reads TGTGCCAGCAGCCAGGGGGGAGAGAACACTGAAGCTTTCTTT. Translation gives CASSQGGENTEAFF.

The chain links TRBV7-2 to TRBJ1-3; the D is unclear. The CDR3 length is 13 residues. Germline-derived CDR1 and CDR2 are SGHTA and FQGNSA. V gave up 3 bases and J gave up 4 bases, with 7 bases separating them. As DNA, the CDR3 is TGTGCCAGCAGCTTGGACGGAGGAAACACCATATATTTT. Protein product: CASSLDGGNTIYF.

This clone was seen more than once but under ten times. This chain joins TRBV25-1 and TRBJ1-4; D unclear. This CDR3 is built from 13 residues. Germline V gene lookup returns CDR1 MGHDK and CDR2 SYGVNS. Trimming cost V 10 bases and J 10 bases, with 19 bases left between them. The CDR3 bases are TGTGCCATCCTTTCCAGGATAGGGATAAAACTGTTTTTT. Translation gives CAILSRIGIKLFF.

The CDR3 here is CSVSTGAGETQYF. In DNA form, the CDR3 reads TGCAGCGTCTCGACAGGGGCTGGAGAGACCCAGTACTTC. V is TRBV29-1 and J is TRBJ2-5; 8 bases agree with TRBD1. The CDR3 length is 13 residues. The germline gives CDR1 SQVTM, CDR2 ANQGSEA. The J segment lost 4 bases and the V segment lost 6 bases, leaving 7 bases of the junction unmatched.

This clone has just one count. The chain is built from TRBV29-1 and TRBJ1-1, with 9 bases fitting TRBD1. The germline V gene encodes CDR1 SQVTM and CDR2 ANQGSEA. The CDR3 is 14 amino acids. The V segment lost 7 bases and the J segment 5 bases; nucleotides outside the gene matches: 11. In nucleotides, the CDR3 is TGCAGCGGCAACCACAGGGGGCGAGGAACTGAAGCTTTCTTT. This gives the protein CSGNHRGRGTEAFF.

This chain connects TRBV7-9 to TRBJ1-6; D uncertain. Germline loops: CDR1 SEHNR, CDR2 FQNEAQ (reference sequence). V gave up 5 bases and J gave up 8 bases, with 10 bases separating them. This CDR3 region has 13 residues. CDR3 protein: CASSLDADSPLHF. CDR3 DNA sequence: TGTGCCAGCAGCCTAGACGCTGATTCACCCCTCCACTTT.

The chain has TRBV30 and TRBJ2-7; TRBD1 might be the D (6 bases). The CDR3 is 12 amino acids. Germline values: CDR1 GTSNPN, CDR2 SVGIG (reference sequence). V lost 2 bases to trimming and J lost 6 bases, with 11 bases between them. Here the CDR3 reads CAWSPTGSEQYF. DNA of the CDR3: TGTGCCTGGAGTCCAACAGGGTCCGAGCAGTACTTC.

CDR3 residues: CASSLGQTGQGGEKLFF. Written as DNA, the CDR3 is TGTGCCAGCAGCTTGGGACAAACCGGGCAAGGCGGTGAAAAACTGTTTTTT. The chain combines TRBV5-8 with TRBJ1-4; D is ambiguous. The V end lost 0 bases, the J end lost 7 bases, and 19 bases lay between the germline ends. The CDR3 is made up of 17 amino acids. The germline V gene has CDR1 SGHTS and CDR2 YDEGEE.

The genes are TRBV15 and TRBJ1-3; D not certain. The CDR3 runs to 11 residues. CDR1 and CDR2 from the germline V gene are LNHNV and YYDKDF (reference sequence). With 1 base removed from V and 5 bases from J, the gap between germline ends came to 0 bases. The CDR3 bases are TGTGCCACCAGCAGAGGAAACACCATATATTTT. This encodes CATSRGNTIYF.

The genes are TRBV4-1 and TRBJ1-6; no clear D gene. Germline lookup yields CDR1 MGHRA and CDR2 YSYEKL. This CDR3 spans 16 amino acids. Deletions cut 0 bases from V and 3 bases from J, with 9 bases between. CDR3 nucleotide sequence: TGCGCCAGCAGCCAAGAGACGGGAAACTATAATTCACCCCTCCACTTT. It codes for CASSQETGNYNSPLHF.

This clone was seen more than once but under ten times. J is TRBJ2-7 and V is TRBV5-4; D ambiguous. Germline loops: CDR1 SGHNT, CDR2 YYREEE (reference sequence). The V gene lost 0 bases and the J gene lost 2 bases, with 3 bases spanning the gap. The CDR3 is made up of 12 amino acids. The chain's CDR3 is CASSLDTYEQYF. The CDR3, as DNA: TGTGCCAGCAGCTTGGACACCTACGAGCAGTACTTC.

This chain links TRBV7-2 with TRBJ2-3, with 9 bases aligning to TRBD1. This CDR3 is built from 15 residues. V lost 5 bases, J lost 1 base, and 4 bases stayed unmatched. Germline CDR1 and CDR2: SGHTA and FQGNSA. CDR3 amino acids: CASSRGQGGTDTQYF. The CDR3, as DNA: TGTGCCAGCAGCCGGGGACAGGGCGGCACAGATACGCAGTATTTT.

This clone has just one count. V usage is TRBV10-3 and J usage is TRBJ2-1; D ambiguous. The CDR3 has 13 residues. The V and J ends lost 4 bases and 4 bases respectively, with 8 bases between them. Germline lookup yields CDR1 ENHRY and CDR2 SYGVKD. The CDR3 DNA is TGTGCCATCAGTGCCCCAGGATACAATGAGCAGTTCTTC. Protein sequence: CAISAPGYNEQFF.

The chain employs TRBV5-1 and TRBJ2-2; weak D call: TRBD1 (5 bases). The CDR3 is 15 amino acids. The germline V gene has CDR1 SGHRS and CDR2 YFSETQ. Trimming took off 4 bases at V and 3 bases at J, with 13 bases between the two ends. CDR3 protein: CASSRSGADTGELFF. The DNA of the CDR3 is TGCGCCAGCAGCCGCTCTGGGGCGGACACCGGGGAGCTGTTTTTT.

This clone was seen just once. The V and J genes are TRBV5-1 and TRBJ2-3; 9 bases are a match to TRBD2. This CDR3 is 14 amino acids long. Germline V gene data show CDR1 as SGHRS and CDR2 as YFSETQ. V lost 7 bases, J lost 3 bases, and 6 bases stayed unmatched. The CDR3: CASRGTSSTDTQYF. As DNA, the CDR3 is TGCGCCAGCCGGGGGACTAGCTCAACAGATACGCAGTATTTT.

The chain links TRBV19 to TRBJ1-1; D not resolved. This CDR3 is built from 15 residues. V was shortened by 1 base and J by 0 bases, with 9 bases between the two germline ends. Germline V gene data show CDR1 as LNHDA and CDR2 as SQIVND (reference sequence). CDR3 coding DNA: TGTGCCAGTAGTATAGGGCAGGCTGTGAACACTGAAGCTTTCTTT. It specifies CASSIGQAVNTEAFF.

The chain uses TRBV6-5 and TRBJ1-2, with 8 bases identical to TRBD1. Losses at the gene ends were 6 bases for V and 4 bases for J; bases not matched to a gene: 7. Germline loops: CDR1 MNHEY, CDR2 SVGAGI. This CDR3 is 14 amino acids long. CDR3 residues: CASSIQGGGYGYTF. DNA for the CDR3: TGTGCCAGCAGCATACAGGGGGGAGGCTATGGCTACACCTTC.